Listed here are 27 T cell receptor beta chains from one sample, sequenced in a study of cytomegalovirus exposure and HLA in healthy donors. Vbeta (60) and Jbeta (13) primers were used in the PCR. The method was immunoSEQ multiplex PCR; TCRdb's version includes in-frame clones alone and lacks a portion of them. The sample holds 60,000 to 85,000 clones, approximately 80% seen once. Sequencing was carried out using PBMCs. Every receptor here comes from a man aged 35 to 55 in good health and CMV-seronegative.

The rearrangement joins TRBV9 to TRBJ1-4; D remains unclear. The V and J ends lost 4 bases and 4 bases respectively, with 11 bases between them. The CDR3 is 14 amino acids. The germline CDR1 and CDR2 sequences are SGDLS and YYNGEE. The CDR3 nucleotides are TGTGCCAGCAGCCCGCCCGGGAGTAATGAAAAACTGTTTTTT. Translating gives CASSPPGSNEKLFF.

V usage is TRBV5-1 and J usage is TRBJ2-7; D call uncertain. Trimming stripped 1 base from V and 0 bases from J, with 8 bases between. The CDR3 spans 14 residues. Germline loops: CDR1 SGHRS, CDR2 YFSETQ. DNA for the CDR3: TGCGCCAGCAGCTTGATGAGTGACTCCTACGAGCAGTACTTC. Encoded protein: CASSLMSDSYEQYF.

The chain recombines TRBV7-2 with TRBJ2-1; 7 positions agree with TRBD1. The germline V gene encodes CDR1 SGHTA and CDR2 FQGNSA. Trimming at V came to 4 bases and at J to 4 bases, leaving 7 bases not matched to a gene. The CDR3 sequence is 15 residues long. Written as DNA, the CDR3 is TGTGCCAGCAGCTCCCAGACAGGGAAATACAATGAGCAGTTCTTC. This encodes CASSSQTGKYNEQFF.

The chain is built from TRBV7-8 and TRBJ2-5; TRBD1 agrees at 8 bases. CDR3 size: 15 residues. Germline-derived CDR1 and CDR2 are SGHVS and FQNEAQ. After removal of 3 bases from V and 4 bases from J, the junction contained 7 bases not matched to a gene. The CDR3 nucleotides are TGTGCCAGCAGCTTTGGTGGCAGGGGGCCAGAGACCCAGTACTTC. Translating it yields CASSFGGRGPETQYF.

The gene calls are TRBV5-1 and TRBJ1-6; the D gene is possibly TRBD1 (6 bases). Per germline, CDR1 SGHRS and CDR2 YFSETQ. V lost 4 bases and J 4 bases, leaving 12 bases between the germline ends. The CDR3 spans 15 residues. CDR3 sequence reads: CASSIRGMYNSPLHF. In nucleotides, the CDR3 is TGCGCCAGCAGCATCAGGGGTATGTATAATTCACCCCTCCACTTT.

The table lists this clone with a count of one. The rearrangement links TRBV6-5 to TRBJ1-4; D possibly corresponds to TRBD1 (6 bases). From germline, CDR1 is MNHEY and CDR2 SVGAGI. The V and J ends lost 5 bases and 3 bases respectively, with 10 bases between them. This CDR3 has 14 residues. The CDR3 coding sequence is TGTGCCAGCAGTAGGACAGCATCTAATGAAAAACTGTTTTTT. Translation gives CASSRTASNEKLFF.

This clone was counted a single time. The chain is built from TRBV5-1 and TRBJ2-1, with D tentatively TRBD2 (5 bases). The CDR3 extends over 16 amino acids. With 4 bases removed from V and 6 bases from J, the gap between germline ends came to 20 bases. The germline V gene has CDR1 SGHRS and CDR2 YFSETQ. The CDR3 reads CASSPPAAEGSNEQFF. CDR3 coding DNA: TGCGCCAGCAGCCCCCCGGCGGCCGAGGGCTCCAATGAGCAGTTCTTC.

Regarding this clone: This same CDR3 is encoded by further DNA sequences in the sample. This rearrangement joins TRBV5-1 to TRBJ1-2; 7 nucleotides agree with TRBD1. The germline gives CDR1 SGHRS, CDR2 YFSETQ. V lost 0 bases and J lost 8; bases outside the gene matches: 4. CDR3 size: 13 residues. The CDR3 DNA sequence: TGCGCCAGCAGCTTGGCTCAGGGGGGCGGCTACACCTTC. Its translation is CASSLAQGGGYTF.

Only a few counts were recorded for this clone. V and J are TRBV6-5 and TRBJ1-5; TRBD1 matches 8 bases. The CDR3 consists of 13 residues. Per germline, CDR1 MNHEY and CDR2 SVGAGI. V trimming: 7 bases; J trimming: 4 bases; junction bases outside the gene matches: 3. CDR3 protein: CASMRTGNQPQHF. In DNA, the CDR3 is TGTGCCAGCATGAGGACAGGGAATCAGCCCCAGCATTTT.

V gene TRBV6-1 combines with J gene TRBJ1-5; D not certain. This CDR3 comprises 11 residues. CDR1 and CDR2 from the germline V gene are MNHNS and SASEGT. V shed 5 bases and J shed 5 bases, with 4 bases lying between them. The CDR3 region is CASSHYQPQHF. CDR3 DNA sequence: TGTGCCAGCAGTCATTATCAGCCCCAGCATTTT.

The J gene is TRBJ1-2, the V gene TRBV6-4; weak D call: TRBD1 (6 bases). The CDR3 has 13 amino acids. Germline CDR1 is MRHNA and CDR2 is SNTAGT. V lost 6 bases and J 2 bases, leaving 10 bases between the germline ends. The CDR3 DNA reads as TGTGCCAGCAGGGGGGCAGAGAACTATGGCTACACCTTC. This gives the protein CASRGAENYGYTF.

The chain recombines TRBV7-2 with TRBJ2-5; the D gene is possibly TRBD2 (5 bases). This CDR3 spans 15 amino acids. CDR1 is SGHTA, CDR2 FQGNSA, per germline. The ends were cut back, 2 bases at V and 5 bases at J, with 15 bases in the middle. The CDR3 region is CASSLRTSGGETQYF. The CDR3 DNA follows: TGTGCCAGCAGCTTACGGACTTCGGGTGGGGAGACCCAGTACTTC.

This clone was counted between two and nine times. V and J are TRBV6-5 and TRBJ2-2, with 7 bases matching TRBD2. V lost 3 bases and J lost 2; bases outside the gene matches: 3. CDR3 size: 15 residues. Per germline, CDR1 MNHEY and CDR2 SVGAGI. CDR3: CASSYTGGNTGELFF. Written as DNA, the CDR3 is TGTGCCAGCAGTTATACGGGGGGTAACACCGGGGAGCTGTTTTTT.

On this clone: The identical CDR3 is also encoded by other nucleotide sequences in the sample. This chain uses TRBV6-1 with TRBJ1-5; tentatively, D is TRBD1 (6 bases). The CDR3 has 13 residues. Looked up from germline, CDR1 is MNHNS and CDR2 is SASEGT. Trimming shortened V by 8 bases and J by 2 bases, and 10 bases separated the two germline ends. CDR3 loop: CASLRQGNQPQHF. The CDR3 DNA reads as TGTGCCAGCCTCAGACAGGGCAATCAGCCCCAGCATTTT.

Notes on this clone: A junction end diverges from the germline sequence, so it may reflect a read error. Written as DNA, the CDR3 is TGTGCTAGCAGCCGCGCGGGGGCGGTCGGGGAGCTGTTTTTT. Translating it yields CASSRAGAVGELFF. The chain joins TRBV7-7 to TRBJ2-2; the D gene is possibly TRBD2 (7 bases). There are 14 residues in the CDR3. The V gene's germline CDR1 is SSHAT and CDR2 FNYEAQ (reference sequence).

V and J are TRBV7-9 and TRBJ2-1; TRBD2 matches 7 bases. From germline, CDR1 is SEHNR and CDR2 FQNEAQ (reference sequence). The CDR3 extends over 16 amino acids. With V trimmed by 0 bases and J by 3 bases, 5 bases remained unmatched. The DNA of the CDR3 is TGTGCCAGCAGCTTAGCGATTGGGGGGGACTACAATGAGCAGTTCTTC. Translating it yields CASSLAIGGDYNEQFF.

V is TRBV5-6 and J is TRBJ2-2; tentative D call: TRBD1 (5 bases). The CDR3 is 15 residues long. V was clipped by 1 base and J by 1 base, with 8 bases between them. CDR1 and CDR2 from the germline V gene are SGHDT and YYEEEE. CDR3 residues: CASSLFGQNTGELFF. CDR3 bases: TGTGCCAGCAGCTTGTTCGGACAGAACACCGGGGAGCTGTTTTTT.

This chain uses TRBV10-3 with TRBJ1-6; D ambiguous. Per germline, CDR1 ENHRY and CDR2 SYGVKD. CDR3 length equals 14 residues. Trimming took off 4 bases at V and 5 bases at J, with 9 bases between the two ends. The CDR3 nucleotides read TGTGCCATCAGTGCCGGTGCGGATAATTCACCCCTCCACTTT. It yields the protein CAISAGADNSPLHF.

The genes are TRBV6-1 and TRBJ2-1; 8 positions match TRBD1. V gave up 4 bases and J gave up 8 bases; unmatched junction bases: 10. CDR3 size: 15 residues. CDR1 and CDR2 (germline): MNHNS, SASEGT. The CDR3 reads CASSVQGEGQYEQFF. The CDR3, as DNA: TGTGCCAGCAGTGTACAGGGGGAAGGACAATATGAGCAGTTCTTC.

The CDR3 here is CASSQNRLDRGRLNQPQHF. DNA of the CDR3: TGCGCCAGCAGCCAAAATCGTTTGGACAGGGGACGTCTGAATCAGCCCCAGCATTTT. The V call is TRBV4-1, the J call TRBJ1-5; 9 bases are a match to TRBD1. V gave up 2 bases and J gave up 4 bases; unmatched junction bases: 15. This CDR3 is built from 19 residues. Germline loops: CDR1 MGHRA, CDR2 YSYEKL.

The V and J genes are TRBV30 and TRBJ1-2, with no clear D. This CDR3 is built from 14 residues. Trimming removed 0 bases at V and 2 bases at J, with 10 bases between. Germline V lookup: CDR1 GTSNPN, CDR2 SVGIG (reference sequence). CDR3 protein: CAWSVPETNYGYTF. The CDR3 region has the DNA TGTGCCTGGAGTGTACCGGAGACGAACTATGGCTACACCTTC.

The gene calls are TRBV10-2 and TRBJ1-2, with TRBD1 matching over 9 bases. The V gene end was trimmed by 6 bases and the J gene end by 5 bases; junction bases not matched to a gene: 4. Germline V CDR1 and CDR2: WSHSY, SAAADI. CDR3 length: 13 residues. The CDR3: CASSADRGYGYTF. The CDR3 region has the DNA TGCGCCAGCAGCGCGGACAGGGGATATGGCTACACCTTC.

V gene TRBV11-2 combines with J gene TRBJ2-3; a possible D gene is TRBD2 (5 bases). CDR1 SGHAT and CDR2 FQNNGV come from the germline V gene. V lost 1 base, J lost 9 bases, and 20 bases lay in between. The CDR3 consists of 16 residues. The CDR3 is CASSLGVGLARFTQYF. The CDR3 region has the DNA TGTGCCAGCAGCTTAGGGGTCGGGCTAGCTAGGTTCACGCAGTATTTT. The full variable domain, with the rest looked up from reference TRBV11-2 and TRBJ2-3, is EAGVAQSPRYKIIEKRQSVAFWCNPISGHATLYWYQQILGQGPKLLIQFQNNGVVDDSQLPKDRFSAERLKGVDSTLKIQPAKLEDSAVYLCASSLGVGLARFTQYFGPGTRLTVL.

The V call is TRBV19, the J call TRBJ1-2; 7 nucleotides agree with TRBD1. The germline V gene has CDR1 LNHDA and CDR2 SQIVND (reference sequence). The CDR3 runs 20 residues. J lost 5 bases, V lost 2 bases, and 23 bases had no gene match. The CDR3 nucleotides are TGTGCCAGTAGTATAATGTGGCCGGGTCTGACAGGGCTGAGGGAATATGGCTACACCTTC. Residues: CASSIMWPGLTGLREYGYTF.

The genes are TRBV2 and TRBJ1-2; 7 nucleotides line up with TRBD1. CDR3 length equals 14 residues. CDR1 is SNHLY and CDR2 is FYNNEI in the germline V gene. The ends lost 10 bases at V and 8 bases at J; junction bases unmatched: 16. The CDR3 spells CAIGTVAPSGGYTF. The CDR3 coding sequence is TGTGCCATAGGGACAGTTGCTCCAAGCGGGGGCTACACCTTC.

This chain connects TRBV19 to TRBJ1-5, with 9 bases that match TRBD1. J lost 1 base, V lost 3 bases, and 4 bases had no gene match. Per the germline V gene, CDR1 is LNHDA and CDR2 is SQIVND (reference sequence). The CDR3 spans 16 residues. In DNA form, the CDR3 reads TGTGCCAGTAGTATCCGGACAGGGGTGAGCAATCAGCCCCAGCATTTT. Translating it yields CASSIRTGVSNQPQHF.

The gene calls are TRBV6-4 and TRBJ1-6; the D gene is possibly TRBD1 (6 bases). The CDR3 runs 14 residues. Germline assignment: CDR1 MRHNA and CDR2 SNTAGT. V was trimmed by 6 bases and J by 3 bases, leaving 9 bases between them. CDR3 protein: CASSADSYNSPLHF. CDR3 sequence (DNA): TGTGCCAGCAGCGCGGACAGCTATAATTCACCCCTCCACTTT.